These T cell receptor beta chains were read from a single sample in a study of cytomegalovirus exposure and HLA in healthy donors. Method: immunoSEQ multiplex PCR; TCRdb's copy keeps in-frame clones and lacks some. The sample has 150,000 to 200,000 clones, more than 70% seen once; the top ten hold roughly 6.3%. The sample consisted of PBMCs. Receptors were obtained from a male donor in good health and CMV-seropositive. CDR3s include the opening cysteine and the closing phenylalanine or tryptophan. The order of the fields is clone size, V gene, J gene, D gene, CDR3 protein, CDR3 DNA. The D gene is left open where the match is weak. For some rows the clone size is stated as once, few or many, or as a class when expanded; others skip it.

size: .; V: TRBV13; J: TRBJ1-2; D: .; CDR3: CASSSRREGWAYGYTF; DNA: TGTGCCAGCAGCTCCCGCAGAGAAGGCTGGGCTTATGGCTACACCTTC
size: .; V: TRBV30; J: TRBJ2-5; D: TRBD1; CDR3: CAGSRDRGRETQYF; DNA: TGTGCCGGTAGCCGGGACAGGGGAAGAGAGACCCAGTACTTC
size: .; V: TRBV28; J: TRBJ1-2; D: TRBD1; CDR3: CAPWDRGRGTYGYTF; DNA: TGTGCCCCATGGGACAGGGGGCGGGGGACCTATGGCTACACCTTC
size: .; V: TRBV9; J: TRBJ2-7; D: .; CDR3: CASSVAPDRLPYEQYF; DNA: TGTGCCAGCAGCGTAGCACCCGACAGGCTGCCTTACGAGCAGTACTTC
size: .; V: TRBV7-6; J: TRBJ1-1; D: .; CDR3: CASSSGGSETFF; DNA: TGTGCCAGCAGTTCTGGGGGCAGTGAAACTTTCTTT
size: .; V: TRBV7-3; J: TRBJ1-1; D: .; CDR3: CASSPQGLTEAFF; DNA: TGTGCCAGCAGCCCCCAGGGGCTCACTGAAGCTTTCTTT
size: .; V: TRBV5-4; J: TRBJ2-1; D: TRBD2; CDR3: CASSPGTSGTAYNEQFF; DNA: TGTGCCAGCAGCCCGGGGACTAGCGGGACCGCATACAATGAGCAGTTCTTC
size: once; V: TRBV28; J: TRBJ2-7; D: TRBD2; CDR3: CASSLNLPSGSYEQYF; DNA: TGTGCCAGCAGTTTAAACCTGCCTAGCGGGAGCTACGAGCAGTACTTC
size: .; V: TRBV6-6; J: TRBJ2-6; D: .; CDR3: CASERQLSGANVLTF; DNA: TGTGCCAGCGAAAGACAGCTCTCTGGGGCCAACGTCCTGACTTTC
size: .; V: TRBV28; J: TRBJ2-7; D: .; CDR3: CASSLVPAQYEQYF; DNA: TGTGCCAGCAGTTTAGTTCCAGCACAGTACGAGCAGTACTTC
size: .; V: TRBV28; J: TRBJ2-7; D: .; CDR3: CASSSGSSYEQYF; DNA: TGTGCCAGCAGTTCGGGGTCGTCCTACGAGCAGTACTTC
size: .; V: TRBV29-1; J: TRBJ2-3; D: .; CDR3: CSVGETDTQYF; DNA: TGCAGCGTGGGAGAGACGGATACGCAGTATTTT
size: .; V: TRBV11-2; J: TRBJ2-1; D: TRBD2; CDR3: CASSWGAAGVEQFF; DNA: TGTGCCAGCAGCTGGGGGGCAGCGGGAGTTGAGCAGTTCTTC
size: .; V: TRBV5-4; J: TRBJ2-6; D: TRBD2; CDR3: CASSRVAGRSGANVLTF; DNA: TGTGCCAGCAGCCGGGTAGCGGGCCGCTCTGGGGCCAACGTCCTGACTTTC
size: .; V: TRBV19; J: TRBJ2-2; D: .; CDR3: CASSRGRPNTGELFF; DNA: TGTGCCAGTAGCAGGGGCCGACCGAACACCGGGGAGCTGTTTTTT
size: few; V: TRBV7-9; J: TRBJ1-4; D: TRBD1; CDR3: CASSSQGEGEKLFF; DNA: TGTGCCAGCAGCTCTCAGGGGGAAGGTGAAAAACTGTTTTTT
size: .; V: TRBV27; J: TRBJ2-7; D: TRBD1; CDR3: CASSLFRDRGLEQYF; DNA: TGTGCCAGCAGTTTATTCCGGGACAGGGGTTTGGAGCAGTACTTC
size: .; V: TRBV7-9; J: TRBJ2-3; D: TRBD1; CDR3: CASGTGQFTDTQYF; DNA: TGTGCCAGCGGAACGGGACAGTTCACAGATACGCAGTATTTT
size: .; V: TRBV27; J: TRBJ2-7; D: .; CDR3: CASSPMTDYEQYF; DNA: TGTGCCAGCAGTCCGATGACAGACTACGAGCAGTACTTC
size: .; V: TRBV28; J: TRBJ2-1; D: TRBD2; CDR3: CASTLEAGGPGNEQFF; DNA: TGTGCCAGCACCTTAGAGGCGGGAGGGCCAGGCAATGAGCAGTTCTTC
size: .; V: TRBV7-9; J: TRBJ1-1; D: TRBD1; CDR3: CSSSRQGNTEAFF; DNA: TGTTCCAGCAGTCGACAGGGGAACACTGAAGCTTTCTTT
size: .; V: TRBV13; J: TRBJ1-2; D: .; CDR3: CASSLGQINYGYTF; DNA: TGTGCCAGCAGCTTAGGGCAGATTAACTATGGCTACACCTTC
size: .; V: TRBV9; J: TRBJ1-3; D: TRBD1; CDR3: CASSVPRDRVGNTIYF; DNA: TGTGCCAGCAGCGTACCCCGGGACAGGGTTGGAAACACCATATATTTT
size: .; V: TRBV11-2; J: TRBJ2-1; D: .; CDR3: CASSSPRGNEQFF; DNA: TGTGCCAGCAGCTCTCCCAGGGGTAATGAGCAGTTCTTC
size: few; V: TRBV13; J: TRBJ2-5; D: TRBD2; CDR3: CASSPGAVAGLKETQYF; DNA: TGTGCCAGCAGCCCCGGGGCGGTAGCGGGATTGAAAGAGACCCAGTACTTC
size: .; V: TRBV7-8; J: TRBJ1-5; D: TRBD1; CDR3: CASSLGGGQGPNQPQHF; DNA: TGTGCCAGCAGCTTAGGAGGAGGACAGGGCCCTAATCAGCCCCAGCATTTT
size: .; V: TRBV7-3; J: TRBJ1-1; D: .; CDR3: CASRLDFATEAFF; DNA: TGTGCCAGCAGACTCGACTTTGCCACTGAAGCTTTCTTT
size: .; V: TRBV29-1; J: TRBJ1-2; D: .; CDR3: CSVHQGFIYGYTF; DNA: TGCAGCGTTCATCAGGGGTTTATATATGGCTACACCTTC
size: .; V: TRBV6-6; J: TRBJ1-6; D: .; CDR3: CASSLEGGGSPLHF; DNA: TGTGCCAGCAGCCTTGAGGGTGGAGGATCACCCCTCCACTTT
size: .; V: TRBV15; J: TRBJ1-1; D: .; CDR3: CASSRGMNTEAFF; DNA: TGTGCCTCCTCCCGGGGAATGAACACTGAAGCTTTCTTT
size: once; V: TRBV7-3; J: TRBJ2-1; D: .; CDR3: CASSLQATSGNEQFF; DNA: TGTGCCAGCAGCTTACAGGCGACTAGTGGTAATGAGCAGTTCTTC
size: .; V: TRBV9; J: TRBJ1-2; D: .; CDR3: CATEGRDGYTF; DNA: TGTGCCACCGAGGGTCGAGATGGCTACACCTTC
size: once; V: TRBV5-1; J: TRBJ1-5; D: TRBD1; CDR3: CASSPQGVANQPQHF; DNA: TGCGCCAGCAGCCCACAGGGGGTGGCCAATCAGCCCCAGCATTTT
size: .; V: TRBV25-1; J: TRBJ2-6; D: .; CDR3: CASSGRDTFYSGANVLTF; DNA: TGTGCCAGCAGTGGCCGGGACACATTCTACTCTGGGGCCAACGTCCTGACTTTC
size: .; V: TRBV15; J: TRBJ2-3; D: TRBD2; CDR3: CATSREPASGSTQYF; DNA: TGTGCCACCAGCAGAGAACCTGCTAGCGGGAGTACGCAGTATTTT
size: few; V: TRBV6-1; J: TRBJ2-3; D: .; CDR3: CASSESAGVSTDTQYF; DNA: TGTGCCAGCAGTGAATCAGCAGGGGTTAGCACAGATACGCAGTATTTT
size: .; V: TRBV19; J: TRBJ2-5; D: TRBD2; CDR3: CASSSWTSGVQETQYF; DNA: TGTGCCAGTAGTTCGTGGACTAGCGGAGTACAAGAGACCCAGTACTTC
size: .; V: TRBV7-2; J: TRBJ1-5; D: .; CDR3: CASSFRNQPQHF; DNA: TGTGCCAGCAGCTTCCGTAATCAGCCCCAGCATTTT
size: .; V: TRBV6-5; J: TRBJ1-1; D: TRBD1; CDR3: CASSLGQEAYTEAFF; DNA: TGTGCCAGCAGCCTAGGACAGGAGGCGTACACTGAAGCTTTCTTT
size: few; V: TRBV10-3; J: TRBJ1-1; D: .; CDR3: CAIRRDGNTEAFF; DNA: TGTGCCATCAGGCGGGACGGGAACACTGAAGCTTTCTTT
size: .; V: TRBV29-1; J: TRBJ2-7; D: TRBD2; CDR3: CSVLAGGAYEQYF; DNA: TGCAGCGTTCTAGCGGGGGGGGCCTACGAGCAGTACTTC
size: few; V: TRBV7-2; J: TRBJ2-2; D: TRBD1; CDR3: CASSTRQGNTGELFF; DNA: TGTGCCAGCAGCACCCGACAGGGCAACACCGGGGAGCTGTTTTTT